This TCR beta chain appears in the sequencing data of a study of cytomegalovirus exposure and HLA in healthy donors. Background on the study: Of all 400 or so donors who were genotyped, roughly 81% belonged to the Caucasian-associated ancestry cluster. Study-wide points: Reports indicate that TCR beta sequences accurately predicted the HLA-A and HLA-B alleles of most subjects.

The PCR employed 60 Vbeta primers together with 13 Jbeta primers. Sequencing used immunoSEQ multiplex PCR; TCRdb keeps in-frame clones, though not all of them. The sample includes 150,000 to 200,000 clones, around 69% seen only once; the top ten take 1.2% to 1.5%. As regards this clone: The antigen remains unidentified.

This CDR3 has 15 residues. V was clipped by 7 bases and J by 7 bases; unmatched bases: 12. Germline values: CDR1 SNHLY, CDR2 FYNNEI. V usage is TRBV2 and J usage is TRBJ2-1, with TRBD2 matching over 8 bases. The receptor was isolated from a man aged 60 to 69 in good health and CMV-seronegative. The sample was PBMCs. The chain's CDR3 is CASTLLTGGANEQFF. The CDR3 DNA reads as TGTGCCAGCACACTACTAACGGGGGGGGCTAATGAGCAGTTCTTC.